What follows is one T cell receptor beta chain and its context. Its cognate antigen is unknown. The sample originates from a study of shared clonotypes between healthy human individuals. General study results and limits: Naive CD4 clonotype sharing across several donors was around 5.5%. It was only blood that was sampled, and tissue repertoires likely differ.

TCRdb's copy holds only in-frame clones and misses some; the assay was immunoSEQ multiplex PCR. The sample lists about 1 million clones, about 75% occurring once. The CDR3 runs 15 residues. In germline, CDR1 is LNHDA, CDR2 SQIVND (reference sequence). Trimming cost V 9 bases and J 3 bases, with 18 bases left between them. The V gene is TRBV19, the J gene TRBJ1-5; the D is unclear. Input material: memory CD4+ T cells sorted from blood. The subset is: CD45RA-negative fraction. The source is a man younger than 35 in good health. This CDR3 reads CASIDQPGLNQPQHF. The CDR3 region has the DNA TGTGCCAGCATCGACCAACCGGGCCTCAATCAGCCCCAGCATTTT.